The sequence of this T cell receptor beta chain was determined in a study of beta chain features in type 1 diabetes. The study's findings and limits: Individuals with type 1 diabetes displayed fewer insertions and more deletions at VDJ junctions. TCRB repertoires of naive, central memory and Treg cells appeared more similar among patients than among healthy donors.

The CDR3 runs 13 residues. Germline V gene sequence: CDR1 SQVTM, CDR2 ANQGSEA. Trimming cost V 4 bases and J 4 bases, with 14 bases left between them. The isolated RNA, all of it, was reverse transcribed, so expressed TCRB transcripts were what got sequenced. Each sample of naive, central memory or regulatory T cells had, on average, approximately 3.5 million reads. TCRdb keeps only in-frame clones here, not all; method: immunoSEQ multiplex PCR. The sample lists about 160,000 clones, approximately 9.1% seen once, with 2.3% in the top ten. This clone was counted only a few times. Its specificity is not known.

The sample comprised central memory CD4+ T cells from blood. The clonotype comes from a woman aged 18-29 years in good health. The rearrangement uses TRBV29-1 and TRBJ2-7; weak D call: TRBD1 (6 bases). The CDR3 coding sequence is TGCAGCGTTGCCAGGGGCGAACTTTACGAGCAGTACTTC. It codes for CSVARGELYEQYF.